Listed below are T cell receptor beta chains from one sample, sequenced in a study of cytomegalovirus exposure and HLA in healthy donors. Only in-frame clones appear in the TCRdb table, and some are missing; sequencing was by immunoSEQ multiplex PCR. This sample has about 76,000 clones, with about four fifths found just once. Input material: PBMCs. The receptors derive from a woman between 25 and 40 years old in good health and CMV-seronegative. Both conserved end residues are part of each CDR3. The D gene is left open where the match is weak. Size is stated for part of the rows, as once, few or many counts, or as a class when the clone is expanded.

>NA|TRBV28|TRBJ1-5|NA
CASSIPEQPQHF
TGTGCCAGCTCGATCCCGGAGCAGCCCCAGCATTTT
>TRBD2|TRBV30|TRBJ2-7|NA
CARASGSTYEQYF
TGTGCCAGAGCTAGCGGGAGTACCTACGAGCAGTACTTC
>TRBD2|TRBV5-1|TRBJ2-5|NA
CASSPGGGEETQYF
TGCGCCAGCAGCCCCGGCGGGGGGGAAGAGACCCAGTACTTC
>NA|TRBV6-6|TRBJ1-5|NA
CASSLGGDNQPQHF
TGTGCCAGCAGCCTAGGGGGGGACAATCAGCCCCAGCATTTT
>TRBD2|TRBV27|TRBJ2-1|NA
CASRAYSGNYNEQFF
TGTGCCAGCAGGGCCTATAGCGGGAACTACAATGAGCAGTTCTTC
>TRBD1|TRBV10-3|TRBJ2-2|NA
CAISPSGTGANTGELFF
TGTGCCATCAGCCCCTCCGGGACAGGGGCGAACACCGGGGAGCTGTTTTTT
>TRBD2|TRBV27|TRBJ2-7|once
CASSKYWGTSYEQYF
TGTGCCAGCAGCAAATATTGGGGGACTAGTTACGAGCAGTACTTC
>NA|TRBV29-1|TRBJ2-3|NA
CSGGSHTDTQYF
TGCAGCGGCGGCAGCCACACAGATACGCAGTATTTT
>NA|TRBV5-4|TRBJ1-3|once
CASSLGGVPGNTIYF
TGTGCCAGCAGCTTGGGGGGGGTTCCTGGAAACACCATATATTTT
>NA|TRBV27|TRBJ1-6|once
CASQGKNSPLHF
TGTGCCAGTCAGGGGAAAAATTCACCCCTCCACTTT
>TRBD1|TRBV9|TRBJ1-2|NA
CASSPGQGVYGYTF
TGTGCCAGCAGTCCGGGACAGGGAGTCTATGGCTACACCTTC
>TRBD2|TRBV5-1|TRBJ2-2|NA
CASSLTAWRESTGELFF
TGCGCCAGCAGCTTGACGGCGTGGCGGGAGAGCACCGGGGAGCTGTTTTTT
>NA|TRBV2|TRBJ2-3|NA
CASNFLGVEADTQYF
TGTGCCAGCAACTTCCTCGGGGTAGAGGCAGATACGCAGTATTTT
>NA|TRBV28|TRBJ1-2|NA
CASTSNLRQRYGYTF
TGTGCCAGCACCTCCAACCTGAGGCAGCGCTATGGCTACACCTTC
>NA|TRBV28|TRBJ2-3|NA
CASSFLRGTDTQYF
TGTGCCAGCAGTTTTCTCAGGGGCACAGATACGCAGTATTTT
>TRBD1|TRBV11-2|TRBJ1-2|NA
CASSDNRGRDGYTF
TGTGCCAGCAGCGATAACAGGGGGCGCGATGGCTACACCTTC
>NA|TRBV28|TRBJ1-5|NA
CASSLIRRTEENQPQHF
TGTGCCAGCAGTTTAATAAGGAGGACAGAAGAGAATCAGCCCCAGCATTTT
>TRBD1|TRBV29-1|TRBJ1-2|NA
CSVRDRGDYGYTF
TGCAGCGTTCGGGACAGGGGGGACTATGGCTACACCTTC
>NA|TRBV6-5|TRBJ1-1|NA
CASTLRRENAEAFF
TGTGCCAGCACTTTACGGAGGGAGAACGCTGAAGCTTTCTTT
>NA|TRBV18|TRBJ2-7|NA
CASSPLLALYEQYF
TGTGCCAGCTCACCACTGCTAGCGCTTTACGAGCAGTACTTC
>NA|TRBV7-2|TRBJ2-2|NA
CASSLKATGELFF
TGTGCCAGCAGCTTAAAAGCAACCGGGGAGCTGTTTTTT
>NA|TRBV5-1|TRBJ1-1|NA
CASSSTGLNTEAFF
TGCGCCAGCAGCTCTACAGGGCTGAACACTGAAGCTTTCTTT
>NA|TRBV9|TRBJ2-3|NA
CASSVEAGIGTDTQYF
TGTGCCAGCAGCGTAGAGGCGGGGATTGGCACAGATACGCAGTATTTT
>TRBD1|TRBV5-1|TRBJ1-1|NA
CASSINRGNTEAFF
TGCGCCAGCAGCATAAACAGGGGGAACACTGAAGCTTTCTTT
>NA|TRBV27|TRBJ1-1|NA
CASSPLLGTEAFF
TGTGCCAGCAGTCCACTCCTAGGAACTGAAGCTTTCTTT
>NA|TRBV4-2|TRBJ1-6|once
CASNSGLNSPLHF
TGTGCCAGCAATTCGGGTCTCAATTCACCCCTCCACTTT
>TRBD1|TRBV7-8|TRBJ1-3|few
CASSFGDRGSGNTIYF
TGTGCCAGCAGCTTTGGGGACAGGGGCTCTGGAAACACCATATATTTT
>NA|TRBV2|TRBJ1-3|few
CASSEVWASGNTIYF
TGTGCCAGCAGTGAAGTGTGGGCCTCTGGAAACACCATATATTTT
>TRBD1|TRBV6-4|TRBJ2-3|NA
CASSPQGAPTDTQYF
TGTGCCAGCAGTCCCCAGGGGGCGCCCACAGATACGCAGTATTTT
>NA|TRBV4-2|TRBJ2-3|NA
CASSLVVGLHTDTQYF
TGTGCCAGCAGCCTCGTCGTCGGACTACACACAGATACGCAGTATTTT
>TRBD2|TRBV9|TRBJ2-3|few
CASSTSGLAKDYTSTDTQYF
TGTGCCAGCAGCACATCAGGACTAGCAAAGGATTACACTAGCACAGATACGCAGTATTTT
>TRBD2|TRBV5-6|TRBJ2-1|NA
CASSRSSGLSYNEQFF
TGTGCCAGCAGCCGGTCTAGCGGGCTCTCCTACAATGAGCAGTTCTTC